This T cell receptor (beta chain) was captured in a study of regulatory T cells in long-lasting Graves disease. Findings and limits, study-wide: TCR diversity was lower in persistent Graves' patients than in newly diagnosed ones.

Ten or more counts support this clonotype. The target antigen is unknown. The germline V and J ends were trimmed by 5 bases and 0 bases, with 19 bases remaining between them. This CDR3 contains 17 residues. CDR1 MDHEN and CDR2 SYDVKM come from the germline V gene. As for time point: persistent/refractory GD, antithyroid drugs over 5 years with positive TRAb. Scientists built the TCR library using RNA that was extracted from PBMCs. Graves' disease diagnoses used American Thyroid Association guidelines. Researchers made TCR beta libraries by using iRepertoire HTBI primers and running Arm-PCR on CDR3 regions. A single record per CDR3 protein comes from TCRdb applying MiXCR to the multiplex PCR reads. Here the sample spans fewer than 550,000 distinct CDR3 sequences, about 22% being singletons.

The V and J genes are TRBV28 and TRBJ1-1, with D tentatively TRBD1 (5 bases). This sequence originates from a female donor with Graves disease. This specimen consisted of peripheral blood mononuclear cells (PBMCs), obtained when the disease was refractory, from a patient treated with antithyroid drugs. Written as DNA, the CDR3 is TGTGCCAGCAGTACCGGGACGCGAGGGGAGTTGAACACTGAAGCTTTCTTT. Protein sequence: CASSTGTRGELNTEAFF. Using reference TRBV28 and TRBJ1-1 for the parts outside the CDR3, the full variable domain is DVKVTQSSRYLVKRTGEKVFLECVQDMDHENMFWYRQDPGLGLRLIYFSYDVKMKEKGDIPEGYSVSREKKERFSLILESASTNQTSMYLCASSTGTRGELNTEAFFGQGTRLTVV.